This paragraph covers one T cell receptor (beta chain) sequence. The antigen is undetermined. The PCR made use of 60 Vbeta and 13 Jbeta primers. The method was immunoSEQ multiplex PCR; TCRdb's version includes in-frame clones alone and lacks a portion of them. The table shows about 80,000 clones, with roughly 80% occurring only once. V shed 4 bases and J 4 bases; nucleotides not matched to a gene: 4. This CDR3 has 14 residues. Looked up from germline, CDR1 is SQVTM and CDR2 is ANQGSEA. This sample stems from a study of cytomegalovirus exposure and HLA in healthy donors. The study's findings and limits: As a later analysis showed, several of the most significant clusters appeared to be linked to common viral pathogens. Certain sequence variants were highly shared and formed a cluster, and this cluster was likely a sequencing artifact. It has been reported that TCR beta sequences accurately predicted the HLA-A and HLA-B alleles of most subjects. Later findings reportedly placed an Asian-associated ancestry cluster below the roughly 670-donor mean for N-insertions.

V and J are TRBV29-1 and TRBJ2-1; 10 bases agree with TRBD2. The sample consisted of PBMCs. The receptor's source is a woman between 45 and 65 years old in good health and CMV-seropositive. This chain's CDR3 is CSVVTSGAYNEQFF. The CDR3 nucleotides read TGCAGCGTTGTAACTAGCGGGGCTTACAATGAGCAGTTCTTC.